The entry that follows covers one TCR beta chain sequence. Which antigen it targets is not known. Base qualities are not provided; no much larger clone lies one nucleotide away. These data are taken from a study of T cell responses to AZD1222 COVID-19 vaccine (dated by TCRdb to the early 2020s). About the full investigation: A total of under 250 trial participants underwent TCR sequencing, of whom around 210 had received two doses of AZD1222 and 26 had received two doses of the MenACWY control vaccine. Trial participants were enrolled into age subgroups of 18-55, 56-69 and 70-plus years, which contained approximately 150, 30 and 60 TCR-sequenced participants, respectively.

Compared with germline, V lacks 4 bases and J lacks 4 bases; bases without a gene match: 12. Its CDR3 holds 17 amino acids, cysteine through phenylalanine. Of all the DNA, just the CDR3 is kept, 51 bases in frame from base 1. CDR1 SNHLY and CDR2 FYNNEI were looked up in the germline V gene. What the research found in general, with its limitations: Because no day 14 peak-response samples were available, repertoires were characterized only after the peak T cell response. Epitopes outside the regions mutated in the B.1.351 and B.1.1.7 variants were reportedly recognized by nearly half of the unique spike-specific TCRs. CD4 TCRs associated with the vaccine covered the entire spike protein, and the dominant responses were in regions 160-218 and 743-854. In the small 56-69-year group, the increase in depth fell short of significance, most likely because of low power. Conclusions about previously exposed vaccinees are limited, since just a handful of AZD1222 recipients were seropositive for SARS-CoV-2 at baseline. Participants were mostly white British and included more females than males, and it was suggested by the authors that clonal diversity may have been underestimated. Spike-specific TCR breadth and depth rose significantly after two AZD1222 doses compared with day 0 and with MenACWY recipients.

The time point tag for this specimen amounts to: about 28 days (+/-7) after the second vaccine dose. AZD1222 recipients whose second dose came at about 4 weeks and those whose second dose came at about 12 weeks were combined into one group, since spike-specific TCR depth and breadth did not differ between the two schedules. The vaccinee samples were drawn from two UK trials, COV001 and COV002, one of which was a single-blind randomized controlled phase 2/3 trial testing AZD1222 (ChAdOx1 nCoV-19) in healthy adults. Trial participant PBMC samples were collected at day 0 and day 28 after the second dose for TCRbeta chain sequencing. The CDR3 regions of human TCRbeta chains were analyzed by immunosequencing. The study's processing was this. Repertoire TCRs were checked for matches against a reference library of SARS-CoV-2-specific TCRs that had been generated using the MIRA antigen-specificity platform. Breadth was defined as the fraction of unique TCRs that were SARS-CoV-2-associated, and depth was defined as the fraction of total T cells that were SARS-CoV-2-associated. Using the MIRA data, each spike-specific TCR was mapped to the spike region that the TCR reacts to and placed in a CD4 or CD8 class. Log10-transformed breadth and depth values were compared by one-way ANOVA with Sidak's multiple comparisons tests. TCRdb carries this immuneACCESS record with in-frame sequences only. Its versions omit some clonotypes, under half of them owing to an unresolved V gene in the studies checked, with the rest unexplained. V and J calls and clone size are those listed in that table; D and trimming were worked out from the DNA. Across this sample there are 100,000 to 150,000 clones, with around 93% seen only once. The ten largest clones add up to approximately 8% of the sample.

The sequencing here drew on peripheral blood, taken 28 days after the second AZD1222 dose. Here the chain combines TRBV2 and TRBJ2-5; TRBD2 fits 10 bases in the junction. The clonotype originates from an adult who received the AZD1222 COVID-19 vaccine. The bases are TGTGCCAGCAGTGGGCTAGCGGGAGCGGGCGCTAGAGAGACCCAGTACTTC. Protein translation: CASSGLAGAGARETQYF.